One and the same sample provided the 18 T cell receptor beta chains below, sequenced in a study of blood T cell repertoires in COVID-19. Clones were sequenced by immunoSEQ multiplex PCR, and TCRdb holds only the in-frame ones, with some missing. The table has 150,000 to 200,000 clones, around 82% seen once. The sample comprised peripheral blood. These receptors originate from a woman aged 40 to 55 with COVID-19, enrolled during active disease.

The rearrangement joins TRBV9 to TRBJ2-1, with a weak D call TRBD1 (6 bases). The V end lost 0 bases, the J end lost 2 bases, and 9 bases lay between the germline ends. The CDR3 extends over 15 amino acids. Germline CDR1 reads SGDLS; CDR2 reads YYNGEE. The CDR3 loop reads CASSVGQATYNEQFF. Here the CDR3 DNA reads TGTGCCAGCAGCGTAGGACAGGCAACCTACAATGAGCAGTTCTTC.

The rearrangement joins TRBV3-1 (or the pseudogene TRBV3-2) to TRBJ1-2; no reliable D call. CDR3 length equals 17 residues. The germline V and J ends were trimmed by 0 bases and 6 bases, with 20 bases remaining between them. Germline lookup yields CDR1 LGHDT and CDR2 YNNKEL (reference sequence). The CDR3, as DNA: TGTGCCAGCAGCCAAGACTTTTTTCGGGTGCGGCCGGATGGCTACACCTTC. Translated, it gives CASSQDFFRVRPDGYTF.

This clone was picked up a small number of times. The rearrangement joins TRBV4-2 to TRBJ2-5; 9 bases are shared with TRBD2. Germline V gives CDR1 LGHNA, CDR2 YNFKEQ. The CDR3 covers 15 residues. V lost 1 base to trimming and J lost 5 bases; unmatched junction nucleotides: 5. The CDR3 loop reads CASSQARGGGETQYF. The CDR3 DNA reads TGTGCCAGCAGCCAAGCGCGGGGGGGCGGTGAGACCCAGTACTTC.

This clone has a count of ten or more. DNA of the CDR3: TGTGCCAGTAGTAATACAGGGGGCGATGGCTACACCTTC. This codes for CASSNTGGDGYTF. The rearrangement links TRBV19 to TRBJ1-2, with 9 bases matching TRBD1. Germline V lookup: CDR1 LNHDA, CDR2 SQIVND (reference sequence). This CDR3 spans 13 amino acids. The ends lost 4 bases at V and 6 bases at J; junction bases unmatched: 3.

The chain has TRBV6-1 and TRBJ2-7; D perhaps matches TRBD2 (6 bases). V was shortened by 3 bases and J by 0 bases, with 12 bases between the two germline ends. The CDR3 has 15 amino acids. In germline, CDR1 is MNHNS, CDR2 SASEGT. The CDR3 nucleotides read TGTGCCAGCAGTGAGTGGGAGGCCTTCTCCTACGAGCAGTACTTC. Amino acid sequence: CASSEWEAFSYEQYF.

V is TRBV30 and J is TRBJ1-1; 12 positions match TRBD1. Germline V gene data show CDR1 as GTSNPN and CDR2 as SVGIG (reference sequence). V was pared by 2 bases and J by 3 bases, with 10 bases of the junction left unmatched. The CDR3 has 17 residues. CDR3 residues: CAWSKPGQGASDTEAFF. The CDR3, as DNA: TGTGCCTGGAGTAAGCCGGGACAGGGGGCTTCGGACACTGAAGCTTTCTTT.

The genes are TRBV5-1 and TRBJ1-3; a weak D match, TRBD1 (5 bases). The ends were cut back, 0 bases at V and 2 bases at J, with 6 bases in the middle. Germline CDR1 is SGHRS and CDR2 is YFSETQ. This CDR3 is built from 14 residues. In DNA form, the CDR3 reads TGCGCCAGCAGCTTGGAGGGGCCTGGAAACACCATATATTTT. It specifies CASSLEGPGNTIYF.

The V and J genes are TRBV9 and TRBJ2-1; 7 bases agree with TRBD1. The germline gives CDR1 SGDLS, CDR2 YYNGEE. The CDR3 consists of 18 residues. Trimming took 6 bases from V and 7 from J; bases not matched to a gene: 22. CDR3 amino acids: CASTIHGKTGILRNEQFF. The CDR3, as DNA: TGTGCCAGCACCATCCACGGCAAGACAGGGATCCTTAGAAATGAGCAGTTCTTC.

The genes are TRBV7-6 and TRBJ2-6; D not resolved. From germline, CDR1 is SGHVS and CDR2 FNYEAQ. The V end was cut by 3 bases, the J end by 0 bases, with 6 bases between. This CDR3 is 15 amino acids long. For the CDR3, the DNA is TGTGCCAGCAGCTTGGGCGACTCTGGGGCCAACGTCCTGACTTTC. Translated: CASSLGDSGANVLTF. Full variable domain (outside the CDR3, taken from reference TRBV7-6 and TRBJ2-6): GAGVSQSPRYKVTKRGQDVALRCDPISGHVSLYWYRQALGQGPEFLTYFNYEAQQDKSGLPNDRFSAERPEGSISTLTIQRTEQRDSAMYRCASSLGDSGANVLTFGAGSRLTVL.

The CDR3 spells CSAGGGQKAFF. The CDR3 DNA follows: TGCAGTGCGGGTGGGGGACAGAAAGCTTTCTTT. The chain couples TRBV20-1 to TRBJ1-1, with 7 bases that match TRBD1. The CDR3 is 11 residues long. V lost 6 bases to trimming and J lost 9 bases; unmatched junction nucleotides: 7. Germline V gene data show CDR1 as DFQATT and CDR2 as SNEGSKA (reference sequence).

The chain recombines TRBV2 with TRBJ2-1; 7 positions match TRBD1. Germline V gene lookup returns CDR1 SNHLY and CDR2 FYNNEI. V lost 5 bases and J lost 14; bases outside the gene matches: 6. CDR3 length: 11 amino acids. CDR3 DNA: TGTGCCAGCAGTTTCGGACAGGTCGAGTTCTTC. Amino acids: CASSFGQVEFF.

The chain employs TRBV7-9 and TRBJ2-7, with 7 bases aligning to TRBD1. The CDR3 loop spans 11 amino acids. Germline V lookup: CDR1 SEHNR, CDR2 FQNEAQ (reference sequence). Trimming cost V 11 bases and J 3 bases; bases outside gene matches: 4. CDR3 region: CARQGRYEQYF. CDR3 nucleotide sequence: TGTGCCCGACAGGGTCGCTACGAGCAGTACTTC.

CDR3 amino acids: CASFRDRMNTEAFF. In DNA form, the CDR3 reads TGTGCCAGCTTTAGGGACAGAATGAACACTGAAGCTTTCTTT. V usage is TRBV27 and J usage is TRBJ1-1; the match to TRBD1 covers 7 bases. The CDR3 runs 14 residues. Germline CDR1 is MNHEY and CDR2 is SMNVEV (reference sequence). V lost 8 bases to trimming and J lost 0 bases; unmatched junction nucleotides: 6.

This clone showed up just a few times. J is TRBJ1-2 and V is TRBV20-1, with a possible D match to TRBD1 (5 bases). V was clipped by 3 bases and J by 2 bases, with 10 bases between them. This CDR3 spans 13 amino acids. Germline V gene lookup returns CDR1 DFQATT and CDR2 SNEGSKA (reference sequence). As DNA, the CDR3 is TGCAGTGCTAGTAAGGGGAACAACTATGGCTACACCTTC. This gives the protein CSASKGNNYGYTF.

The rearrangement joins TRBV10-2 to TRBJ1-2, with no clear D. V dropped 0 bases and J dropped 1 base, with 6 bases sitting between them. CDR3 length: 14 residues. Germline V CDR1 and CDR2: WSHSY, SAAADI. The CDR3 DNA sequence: TGCGCCAGCAGTGAGTCCCGGGTTAACTATGGCTACACCTTC. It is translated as CASSESRVNYGYTF.

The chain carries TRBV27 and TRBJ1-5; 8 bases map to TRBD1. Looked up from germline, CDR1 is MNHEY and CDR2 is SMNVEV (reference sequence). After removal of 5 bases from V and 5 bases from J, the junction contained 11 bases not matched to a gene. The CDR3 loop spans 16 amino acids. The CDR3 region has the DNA TGTGCCAGCAGTGGACGGACAGGGATCCTTCATCAGCCCCAGCATTTT. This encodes CASSGRTGILHQPQHF.

The CDR3: CASSPIAGGRTDTQYF. In nucleotides, the CDR3 is TGTGCCAGCTCACCAATAGCGGGAGGGAGGACAGATACGCAGTATTTT. This sequence joins TRBV18 and TRBJ2-3, with TRBD2 matching 11 bases. Germline V gene data show CDR1 as KGHSH and CDR2 as LQKENI. The junction had 4 bases not matched to a gene; V was cut back by 2 bases and J by 3 bases. The CDR3 length is 16 residues.

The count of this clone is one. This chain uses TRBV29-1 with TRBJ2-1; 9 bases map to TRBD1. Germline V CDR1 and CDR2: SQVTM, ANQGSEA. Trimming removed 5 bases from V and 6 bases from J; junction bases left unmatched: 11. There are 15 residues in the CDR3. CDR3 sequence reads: CSVLGWTGAGNEQFF. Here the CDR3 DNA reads TGCAGCGTTCTAGGCTGGACAGGGGCGGGCAATGAGCAGTTCTTC.